These 6 T cell receptor beta chains share one sample of origin, sequenced in a study of chemoradiotherapy in HPV16-positive cancers. This table comes from immunoSEQ multiplex PCR, and its TCRdb copy is limited to in-frame clones, with some not included. In the table there are about 39,000 clones, 76% of which are singletons. The sequences come from blood, collected from a patient who underwent chemoradiotherapy. The receptors come from a human donor with HPV-associated anogenital cancer.

The chain uses TRBV7-3 and TRBJ2-2, with a tentative D call TRBD2 (5 bases). This CDR3 region has 15 residues. V was shortened by 2 bases and J by 5 bases, with 12 bases between the two germline ends. CDR1 is SGHTA and CDR2 is FQGTGA in the germline V gene. CDR3 sequence reads: CASSLSGVGTGELFF. In nucleotides, the CDR3 is TGTGCCAGCAGCTTATCCGGGGTTGGTACCGGGGAGCTGTTTTTT.

V usage is TRBV27 and J usage is TRBJ2-7, with D perhaps matching TRBD1 (6 bases). Trimming shortened V by 6 bases and J by 2 bases, and 20 bases separated the two germline ends. The CDR3 covers 16 residues. Germline V gives CDR1 MNHEY, CDR2 SMNVEV (reference sequence). CDR3 DNA: TGTGCCAGCAGCTCTAATACAGGGATTCACCCCTACGAGCAGTACTTC. Protein product: CASSSNTGIHPYEQYF.

The V and J genes are TRBV4-1 and TRBJ1-2; 10 bases line up with TRBD1. Germline CDR1 reads MGHRA; CDR2 reads YSYEKL. V lost 1 base, J lost 5 bases, and 7 bases stayed unmatched. The CDR3 spans 16 residues. The CDR3 nucleotides are TGCGCCAGCAGCCAAGCCACCGCGGGACAGGGGTATGGCTACACCTTC. This translates into CASSQATAGQGYGYTF.

CDR3 residues: CASSVGGQPQHF. Here the CDR3 DNA reads TGTGCCAGCAGCGTCGGGGGGCAGCCCCAGCATTTT. The rearrangement links TRBV11-2 to TRBJ1-5; D is perhaps TRBD1 (5 bases). Germline lookup yields CDR1 SGHAT and CDR2 FQNNGV. Deletions cut 5 bases from V and 7 bases from J, with 9 bases between. The CDR3 runs to 12 residues.

By share, this clone counts as medium-sized. The chain carries TRBV6-1 and TRBJ2-1; D may be TRBD2 (5 bases). Trimming took 9 bases from V and 1 from J, leaving 13 bases between them. CDR3 length equals 14 residues. Germline CDR1 is MNHNS and CDR2 is SASEGT. The CDR3: CARPRERSYNEQFF. CDR3 sequence (DNA): TGTGCCAGGCCTAGGGAGAGGTCCTACAATGAGCAGTTCTTC.

This chain joins TRBV7-2 and TRBJ2-1, with D unresolved. The V end was cut by 5 bases, the J end by 8 bases, with 22 bases between. The CDR3 totals 16 residues. Germline V gene data show CDR1 as SGHTA and CDR2 as FQGNSA. CDR3 coding DNA: TGTGCCAGCAGCCGGTTTCAGGCCCGGGCCTCTGATGAGCAGTTCTTC. Translation gives CASSRFQARASDEQFF.